This T cell receptor (beta chain) was sequenced for a study of Ad26.COV2.S vaccination and SARS-CoV-2 variants. As concerns this clone: Its antigen is currently unknown.

Treatment denoted: roughly 19 received Ad26.COV2.S at low or high dose, single or two shots; several received placebo; per-sample allocation not given. Specimen acquisition occurred on day 63 following the initial vaccine or placebo injection. This vaccine is an Ad26 vector that expresses the Wuhan-strain SARS-CoV-2 spike. V lost 8 bases to trimming and J lost 3 bases, with 11 bases between them. CDR1 and CDR2 from the germline V gene are LNHDA and SQIVND (reference sequence). There are 13 residues in the CDR3. Study-wide points: Possible underestimation of total T cell responses by the TCR breadth and depth analyses was noted. Breadth measured for non-spike TCRs was similar across vaccine and placebo recipients.

Assay: immunoSEQ multiplex PCR; the TCRdb copy retains only in-frame clones and omits some. This table has hundreds of thousands of clones, 70% to 90% appearing once. The V gene is TRBV19, the J gene TRBJ1-5; D is unresolved. The sequence derives from a person aged 18 to 65 who received the Ad26.COV2.S COVID-19 vaccine or a placebo. This material consisted of peripheral blood, taken in a trial of Ad26.COV2.S vaccine versus placebo. The chain's CDR3 is CASAGGPNQPQHF. The CDR3 nucleotides are TGTGCCAGTGCAGGCGGGCCCAATCAGCCCCAGCATTTT.